The 9 T cell receptor beta chains reported below all come from one sample, sequenced in a study. Amplification of TRBV12-4/TRBJ1-2 clonotypes used adaptor-ligated barcode primers. Via MiXCR, TCRdb re-called the multiplex PCR reads, giving one row per CDR3 protein. The sample records 450 to 600 distinct CDR3 sequences, just over 5% being singletons. The material sequenced was naive CD4+ T cells sorted from blood. Subset of the sample: naive CD4+ T cells, CD4+CD45RA+CD25-. The source is a female donor with breast cancer.

By sample share, this clonotype is medium-sized. A junction end diverges from the germline sequence, so it may reflect a read error. The V and J genes are TRBV12-3 or TRBV12-4 and TRBJ1-2, with D possibly TRBD1 on 6 matching bases. This CDR3 has 14 amino acids. The CDR3 spells CAGSPDRRGYGYTF. CDR3 in DNA: TGTGCCGGCAGCCCGGACAGACGTGGCTATGGCTACACCTTC.

By its share, this clonotype is medium-sized. J is TRBJ1-2 and V is TRBV12-3 or TRBV12-4, with D tentatively TRBD1 (6 bases). The CDR3 extends over 13 amino acids. The V and J ends lost 8 bases and 7 bases respectively, with 17 bases between them. The CDR3 here is CASGPTGFRGYTF. CDR3 bases: TGTGCCAGCGGGCCGACAGGATTCCGTGGCTACACCTTC.

By frequency in the sample, this clonotype is large (0.1 to 1%). The V gene is TRBV12-3 or TRBV12-4, the J gene TRBJ1-2, with TRBD1 matching over 7 bases. The J segment lost 8 bases and the V segment lost 7 bases, leaving 10 bases of the junction unmatched. CDR3 length: 13 amino acids. CDR3: CASTMTGRDGYTF. The CDR3 DNA follows: TGTGCCAGCACCATGACAGGGCGAGACGGCTACACCTTC.

In this sample, this clonotype is large. This chain joins TRBV12-3 or TRBV12-4 and TRBJ1-2; no firm D call. V was cut by 7 bases and J by 4 bases, with 19 bases left in between. The CDR3 is made up of 15 amino acids. The CDR3 loop reads CASTSSGFYGYGYTF. CDR3 nucleotide sequence: TGTGCCAGCACCTCCTCTGGATTCTACGGCTATGGCTACACCTTC.

By share of the sample, this clonotype is hyperexpanded. This chain uses TRBV12-3 or TRBV12-4 with TRBJ1-2; D remains ambiguous. Trimming cost V 3 bases and J 2 bases, with 7 bases left between them. This CDR3 is 13 amino acids long. DNA of the CDR3: TGTGCCAGCAGTTTTACAGAGAACTATGGCTACACCTTC. It codes for CASSFTENYGYTF.

Sample share makes this clonotype medium-sized. The chain combines TRBV12-3 or TRBV12-4 with TRBJ1-2; D not resolved. The CDR3 runs 12 residues. V was pared by 2 bases and J by 5 bases, with 6 bases between. CDR3: CASSLREYGYTF. CDR3 coding DNA: TGTGCCAGCAGTTTAAGGGAGTATGGCTACACCTTC.

This clonotype rates as medium-sized. The chain employs TRBV12-3 or TRBV12-4 and TRBJ1-2; D gene unclear. Trimming pared 3 bases from V and 4 bases from J, leaving 9 bases between. The CDR3 sequence is 13 residues long. The CDR3 region is CASSFGRRYGYTF. CDR3 bases: TGTGCCAGCAGTTTTGGAAGGCGCTATGGCTACACCTTC.

By frequency in the sample, this clonotype is large. This rearrangement joins TRBV12-3 or TRBV12-4 to TRBJ1-2; D is uncertain. The CDR3 consists of 15 residues. V lost 0 bases and J 5 bases, leaving 13 bases between the germline ends. CDR3 sequence reads: CASSLARGQVYGYTF. For the CDR3, the DNA is TGTGCCAGCAGTTTAGCGCGTGGCCAGGTATATGGCTACACCTTC.

With respect to this clonotype: Possible read error: a much larger clone is one base away. This sequence joins TRBV12-3 or TRBV12-4 and TRBJ1-2; TRBD1 matches 7 bases. This CDR3 has 13 residues. With 3 bases clipped from V and 5 bases from J, the junction kept 3 bases outside the gene matches. In DNA form, the CDR3 reads TGTGCCAGCAGTTTGGACAGGAATTATGGCTACACCTTC. Translated, it gives CASSLDRNYGYTF.